Below are 9 T cell receptor beta chains sequenced from a single sample in a study of response to subunit inactivated influenza vaccine. TCRdb processed the RT-PCR reads anew with MiXCR; each CDR3 protein has one entry. Of roughly 700,000 distinct CDR3 sequences listed, about 15% are singletons. Sequencing was performed on PBMCs from blood, taken around 15 days before vaccination. The receptors shown here come from a middle-aged man who received an inactivated influenza vaccine.

The rearrangement links TRBV20-1 to TRBJ1-1; TRBD1 is a possible D gene (5 bases). Deletions cut 3 bases from V and 1 base from J, with 24 bases between. This CDR3 comprises 18 residues. The germline CDR1 and CDR2 sequences are DFQATT and SNEGSKA (reference sequence). As DNA, the CDR3 is TGCAGTGCTAGGCCGACCCAGGGAAAGAGCGTTAGGAACACTGAAGCTTTCTTT. It encodes CSARPTQGKSVRNTEAFF.

This clonotype was seen a handful of times. The rearrangement joins TRBV20-1 to TRBJ2-7; 7 bases are shared with TRBD1. The CDR3 spans 12 residues. Trimming at V came to 3 bases and at J to 5 bases, leaving 4 bases not matched to a gene. Germline V gene sequence: CDR1 DFQATT, CDR2 SNEGSKA (reference sequence). CDR3 coding DNA: TGCAGTGCTAGTGACAGGGTCCACGAGCAGTACTTC. Protein sequence: CSASDRVHEQYF.

The V gene is TRBV27, the J gene TRBJ2-7, with D possibly being TRBD1 (5 bases). In germline, CDR1 is MNHEY, CDR2 SMNVEV (reference sequence). The V and J ends lost 10 bases and 2 bases respectively, with 18 bases between them. The CDR3 covers 14 residues. The CDR3 region has the DNA TGTGCCACCACAGCTGGGGCGCCTGCCTACGAGCAGTACTTC. This codes for CATTAGAPAYEQYF.

There are a few counts of this clonotype. The genes are TRBV5-5 and TRBJ2-3; the match to TRBD2 covers 7 bases. The CDR3 consists of 18 residues. Trimming cost V 0 bases and J 2 bases; bases outside gene matches: 12. Germline V lookup: CDR1 SGHKS, CDR2 YYEKEE (reference sequence). CDR3 coding DNA: TGTGCCAGCAGCTTGGTCCCTACTAGCGCTAGTAACACAGATACGCAGTATTTT. This sequence encodes CASSLVPTSASNTDTQYF.

This clonotype was found a few times. The rearrangement joins TRBV5-6 to TRBJ2-2; 7 bases fit TRBD2. The length of the CDR3 is 16 residues. Germline loops: CDR1 SGHDT, CDR2 YYEEEE. After removal of 3 bases from V and 1 base from J, the junction contained 6 bases not matched to a gene. In DNA form, the CDR3 reads TGTGCCAGCAGCTATGGTTCGGGGGGGAACACCGGGGAGCTGTTTTTT. This codes for CASSYGSGGNTGELFF.

The chain recombines TRBV18 with TRBJ2-1; 13 bases match TRBD2. V shed 7 bases and J 6 bases; nucleotides not matched to a gene: 9. The CDR3 length is 16 residues. Per the germline V gene, CDR1 is KGHSH and CDR2 is LQKENI. The CDR3 region is CASYSGLAGEVNEQFF. The CDR3 nucleotides are TGTGCCAGCTATTCCGGACTAGCGGGAGAGGTCAATGAGCAGTTCTTC.

The rearrangement joins TRBV15 to TRBJ1-5, with D possibly being TRBD1 (5 bases). Germline loops: CDR1 LNHNV, CDR2 YYDKDF (reference sequence). This CDR3 has 15 residues. The V end lost 0 bases, the J end lost 3 bases, and 9 bases lay between the germline ends. The CDR3 coding sequence is TGTGCCACCAGCAGAGATAGGACAAACAATCAGCCCCAGCATTTT. Encoded protein: CATSRDRTNNQPQHF. Looking up the rest from reference TRBV15 and TRBJ1-5 gives the full variable domain: DAMVIQNPRYQVTQFGKPVTLSCSQTLNHNVMYWYQQKSSQAPKLLFHYYDKDFNNEADTPDNFQSRRPNTSFCFLDIRSPGLGDTAMYLCATSRDRTNNQPQHFGDGTRLSIL.

This clonotype was counted only a few times. The genes are TRBV6-5 and TRBJ2-2; D is uncertain. This CDR3 has 14 amino acids. The V end lost 4 bases, the J end lost 2 bases, and 8 bases lay between the germline ends. Germline V lookup: CDR1 MNHEY, CDR2 SVGAGI. The CDR3 loop is CASSSKVNTGELFF. The CDR3 DNA is TGTGCCAGCAGTTCTAAAGTTAACACCGGGGAGCTGTTTTTT.

This sequence joins TRBV6-1 and TRBJ1-1, with 10 bases aligning to TRBD1. CDR1 is MNHNS, CDR2 SASEGT, per germline. J lost 3 bases, V lost 4 bases, and 5 bases had no gene match. The CDR3 consists of 15 residues. The CDR3 region has the DNA TGTGCCAGCAGTGTTCTCGGGACAGGGGACACTGAAGCTTTCTTT. Amino acids: CASSVLGTGDTEAFF.